The sequence of this T cell receptor beta chain was determined in a study of cytomegalovirus exposure and HLA in healthy donors (dated by TCRdb to about 2017). With regard to the full study: According to an earlier analysis of several hundred of the donors, roughly 180 million T cells yielded 117 million unique TCR beta sequences and approximately 300 Gb of sequence data. A later analysis re-examined previously published TCR beta repertoires from several hundred donors and added high-resolution HLA genotyping to investigate patterns of TCR occurrence. Among 300 to 450 genotyped donors of the cohort, an average of about 240,000 unique TCR beta nucleotide sequences were sequenced per donor, around a sixth of them non-productive. Typing coverage differed by locus: A, B, C, DRB1 and DQB1 were typed in about 620-630 donors, DQA1 in around 500, DPA1 in 606, and DPB1 in 400 to 480. In addition to the first cohort of approximately 650 subjects, a separate validation cohort of about 120 different subjects was used. Alongside the repertoire data, information on donor age, sex, ethnicity and CMV serostatus was compiled. High-throughput TCR immunosequencing, statistical association of individual TCRs with disease status, and machine learning were combined to predict cytomegalovirus infection status. To decide whether each TCR beta V gene segment behaved as functional or pseudogenic, an earlier analysis of over 500 of the donors relied on high-throughput TCR beta sequencing. Four to six DR-DQ haplotypes were handled as single units for association and clustering because linkage in the cohort was strong. The study aimed to test whether cataloging public T cell receptors could reveal signatures of past pathogen exposure. Every repertoire in the discovery cohort had been generated on one and the same sequencing platform. HLA typing covered class I and class II loci at four-digit resolution. The later analysis used no new phenotypic data to find candidate immune exposures, relying instead on TCR beta sequences and their occurrence across donors. The genetic ancestry cluster associated with self-reported Caucasian donors included 81% of the 300 to 400 genotyped donors. Using immunosequencing, the study profiled T cell repertoires from some 670 subjects and related those repertoires to cytomegalovirus serostatus. Approximately 330 gigabases of sequencing data and around 80 million unique TCR sequences made up an early release that covered approximately 700 HLA-typed donors. A later genetic analysis took genome-wide SNP genotypes for about 65% of the 666 donors and used that subset as a discovery cohort. Results the study describes overall, beyond this receptor: Across donors, most TCR sequences were observed very rarely, whereas some public TCRs were present in many individuals. In vitro tests confirmed that three of the cytomegalovirus-associated TCR beta chains recognize cytomegalovirus antigens. According to a later analysis, TCR association rates differed among HLA loci, with DRB1 alleles showing the most associated TCRs and HLA-C alleles showing the fewest. A later analysis found that most CMV-associated TCR beta chains appeared HLA-restricted, with HLA associations seemingly driven largely by CMV exposure. In a later analysis, HLA-associated TCR beta chains were found to be more clonally expanded and to have lower generation probabilities than equally common non-associated chains. It was suggested by the authors that the approach could potentially be generalized to other disease states and immunological phenotypes. Strong co-occurrence of HLA alleles, especially DR and DQ, made assigning TCR associations to individual alleles difficult. In both the original and validation cohorts, the classifier was reported to diagnose cytomegalovirus status with high specificity and sensitivity. Because the 87-base-pair reads could not distinguish some IMGT-functional V segments, including TRBV6-2 and TRBV6-3, those segments were excluded. A later genetic analysis associated a missense DCLRE1C variant with V-gene and J-gene trimming of TCR beta chains, and an independent cohort replicated the association. Immune exposure information for the cohort was limited to CMV serostatus. In a later analysis, several top co-occurrence clusters were reported to appear linked to parvovirus B19, influenza, CMV and Epstein-Barr virus. A further reported finding was that TCR beta sequences accurately predicted the HLA-A and HLA-B alleles for most subjects in the first cohort. Because some donors lacked HLA typing at each locus, the association tests relied only on the typed subset. Correlated functional status among segregating V segments might reflect linkage disequilibrium, but an unknown experimental factor could not be ruled out. In an earlier analysis of about 550 of the donors, most TCR beta V segments were observed in productive rearrangements about 87% or about 30% of the time, broadly matching IMGT annotations. Because counts were too low, about 15 rarely observed V segments, including chromosome 9 orphons, were left out of the earlier analysis of several hundred of the donors. The presence/absence analyses assumed that sequencing depth was roughly uniform across donors, and that assumption may not be true. A group of highly shared sequence variants was considered likely to be a technical artifact of the sequencing pipeline. At a false discovery rate of 0.05, a later analysis linked roughly 17,000 TCR beta sequences to specific HLA alleles. In this cohort, only TCR beta chains were sequenced, and detectable features were limited by the absence of alpha or paired-chain data. The study gave a list of over 150 TCR beta chains associated with cytomegalovirus. A later genetic analysis reported fewer N-insertions in productive TCRs among donors in an Asian-associated ancestry cluster than the approximately 670-donor mean.

Points on this clone: Its specific antigen is unknown. Base-call qualities are not available, and no considerably larger clone is one nucleotide away.

The V end loses 0 bases and the J end loses 6 bases, and a stretch of 2 bases separates them. Spanning cysteine to phenylalanine, the CDR3 consists of 11 amino acids. CDR3 DNA only is kept here, 33 bases in frame from base 1. CDR1 and CDR2 are read off the germline V gene as MGHRA and YSYEKL. Libraries were constructed by the immunoSEQ multiplex PCR assay. The multiplex PCR relied on a mix of 60 forward primers for TCR Vbeta segments and 13 reverse primers for TCR Jbeta segments. A multiplex PCR assay on genomic DNA amplified the CDR3 region of rearranged TCR beta genes. The amplified TCR beta libraries were sequenced on the Illumina HiSeq System as 87-base-pair reads. The source study handled its data this way. Across the roughly 600 repertoires, a later analysis counted tens of millions of unique TCR beta chains, around 10 million of which were shared by at least two donors. To remove PCR and sequencing errors, raw reads were error-corrected and collapsed into unique sequences using a nearest-neighbor algorithm that merged closely related sequences. To assign V, D and J gene segments, CDR3 sequences were aligned to IMGT reference sequences. For a sequence to be retained, a match of at least six nucleotides to both a V gene segment and a J gene segment was required. A rearrangement was called productive if the CDR3 had no stop codons and remained in frame with V and J, and every other rearrangement was called non-productive. Following IMGT convention, CDR3 was defined as the stretch from the second conserved V-encoded cysteine to the conserved J-encoded phenylalanine. In an earlier analysis of more than 550 of the donors, sequences lacking an unambiguous match to a single V gene segment were excluded. In an earlier analysis of approximately 550 of the donors, V segments were called functional above 56.7% productive rearrangements and were called segregating when the between-donor standard deviation exceeded 5%. A statistical classification framework was built for diagnosing cytomegalovirus status from the catalog of TCR beta chain sequences. In a later analysis, V and J genes were assigned by comparing TCR nucleotide sequences against IMGT/GENE-DB human TR gene sequences. Using the TCRdist pipeline, a later analysis assigned CDR3 sequences along with most-parsimonious VDJ recombination scenarios. A later analysis defined each TCR beta chain by its CDR3 amino acid sequence plus V-gene family, and excluded reads lacking a unique V-gene family. A later analysis removed several hundred highly shared, low-generation-probability nucleotide sequences to deal with suspected cross-contamination and a sequencing artifact. A later analysis calculated a clonal expansion index for each public chain from normalized within-repertoire ranks of inferred template counts. Generation probabilities in a later analysis came from a VDJ recombination model fitted to out-of-frame rearrangements, and those results were checked against IGoR. In a later analysis, TCR-TCR, TCR-HLA and TCR-CMV co-occurrence was scored with hypergeometric tests, and a repertoire-size bias correction was applied to TCR pairs. To estimate false discovery rates, a later analysis permuted the HLA or CMV assignments 20 times. In a later analysis, co-occurring TCRs were grouped using DBSCAN, and TCRdist sequence similarity was added for clustering within HLA-allele-positive subsets. Repertoires with fewer than 30,000 or more than 120,000 public chains, plus five repertoires with anomalous nucleotide sharing, were excluded from co-occurrence clustering. TCRdb re-hosts the immuneACCESS table, in-frame sequences only. Its copies lack some clones; in the studies checked, an unresolved V gene accounts for under half of them, and the cause for the rest is not known. The V and J calls and clone size are taken from that table; D and trimming were inferred from the DNA. For this sample the table gives about 190,000 clones, of which 80% were detected only once. About 0.64% of the sample is taken by the ten largest.

The cohort comprised 666 healthy bone marrow donors. Cohort members were all nominally healthy when sampled, although unrecorded immune exposures were likely present. The donor tested CMV seronegative, placing the donor among the 352 seronegative members of the cohort. Every donor gave a peripheral blood sample, and the peripheral blood mononuclear cells from that sample were used for TCR beta sequencing. The Qiagen DNeasy Blood Extraction Kit was used to extract genomic DNA from the blood cell samples. The TCR sequence derives from a boy aged 5-17 years in good health and CMV-seronegative. The sample was PBMCs. The rearranged segments are TRBV4-1 and TRBJ1-1, with the D gene too uncertain to name. The CDR3 protein sequence reads: CASSQDAEAFF. DNA sequence: TGCGCCAGCAGCCAAGACGCTGAAGCTTTCTTT.